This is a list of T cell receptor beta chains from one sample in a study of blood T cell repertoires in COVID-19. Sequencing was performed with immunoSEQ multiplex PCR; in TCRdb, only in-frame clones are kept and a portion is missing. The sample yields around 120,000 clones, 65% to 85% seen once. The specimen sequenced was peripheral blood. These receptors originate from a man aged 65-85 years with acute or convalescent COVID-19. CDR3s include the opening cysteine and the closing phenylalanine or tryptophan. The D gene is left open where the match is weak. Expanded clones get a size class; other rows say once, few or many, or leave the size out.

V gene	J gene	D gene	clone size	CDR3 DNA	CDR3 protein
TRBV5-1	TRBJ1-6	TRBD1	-	TGCGCCAGCAGCTTGGAGACAGGGGGGCATTCACCCCTCCACTTT	CASSLETGGHSPLHF
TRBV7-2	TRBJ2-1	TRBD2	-	TGTGCCAGCAGCGTCGGGGGGAATGAGCAGTTCTTC	CASSVGGNEQFF
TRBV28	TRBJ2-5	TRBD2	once	TGTGCCAGCAGTGGAGCCGGGACTAGCGGGGGAAACCAAGAGACCCAGTACTTC	CASSGAGTSGGNQETQYF
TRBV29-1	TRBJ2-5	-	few	TGCAGCGTTGCCCGATCCCCTAGCGCAGAGGCCCAGTACTTC	CSVARSPSAEAQYF
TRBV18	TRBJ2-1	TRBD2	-	TGTGCCAGCTCGCCCCTTAGCGGGGGGCTTGGATACAATGAGCAGTTCTTC	CASSPLSGGLGYNEQFF
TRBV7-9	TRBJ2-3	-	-	TGTGCCAGCAGCGTTATGACAGATACGCAGTATTTT	CASSVMTDTQYF
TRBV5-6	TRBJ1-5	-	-	TGTGCCAGCAGCTTTAGTGGCAGGGAACAGCCCCAGCATTTT	CASSFSGREQPQHF
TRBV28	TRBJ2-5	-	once	TGTGCCAGCAGTTTATTGGCAGAACAAGAGACCCAGTACTTC	CASSLLAEQETQYF
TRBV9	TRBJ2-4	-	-	TGTGCCAGCAGCGTAGAAGGGCAGGGCAAAAACATTCAGTACTTC	CASSVEGQGKNIQYF
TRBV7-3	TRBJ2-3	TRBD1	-	TGTGCCAGCAGCCCTCAGGGGGCCACAGATACGCAGTATTTT	CASSPQGATDTQYF
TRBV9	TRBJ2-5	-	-	TGTGCCAGCAGCGTAGGAGGGCCGGAGACCCAGTACTTC	CASSVGGPETQYF
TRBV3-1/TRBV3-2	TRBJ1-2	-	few	TGTGCCAGCAGCCAAGTGTCGGGGGGCTGGGGCTATGGCTACACCTTC	CASSQVSGGWGYGYTF
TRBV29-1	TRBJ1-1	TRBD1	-	TGCAGCGTGCGACAGGGTTACACTGAAGCTTTCTTT	CSVRQGYTEAFF
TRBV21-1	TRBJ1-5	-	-	TGTGCCATTTGGACAGGGGGGGATCAGCCCCAGCATTTT	CAIWTGGDQPQHF
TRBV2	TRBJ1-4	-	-	TGTGCCAGCAGGGTGGGAGGGTTTCGTGAAAAACTGTTTTTT	CASRVGGFREKLFF
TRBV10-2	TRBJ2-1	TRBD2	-	TGCGCCAGCTCAAGGACTAGCGGGGGGGCGGATGAGCAGTTCTTC	CASSRTSGGADEQFF
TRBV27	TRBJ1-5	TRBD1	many	TGTGCCAGCAGGACTTTCCGGGACAGGGGGCGTTCTAGCAATCAGCCCCAGCATTTT	CASRTFRDRGRSSNQPQHF
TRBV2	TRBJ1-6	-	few	TGTGCCATCCTAGGGGACACTTATTCACCCCTCCACTTT	CAILGDTYSPLHF
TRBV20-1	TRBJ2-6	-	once	TGCAGTGCCAGTGGGGGCCTCTCTGGGGCCAACGTCCTGACTTTC	CSASGGLSGANVLTF
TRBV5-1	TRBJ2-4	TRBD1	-	TGCGCCAGCAGCCTAAGGACAGGGGGCGCTGAAAACATTCAGTACTTC	CASSLRTGGAENIQYF